This T cell receptor (beta chain) was recorded in a study of blood T cells in healthy people across ages. This clonotype was found once. The germline V gene has CDR1 MGHDK and CDR2 SYGVNS. The V segment lost 4 bases and the J segment 3 bases; nucleotides outside the gene matches: 6. This CDR3 comprises 16 residues. Combining a sample-barcoded 5' primer with a J-beta primer mix, a second PCR ran for 7 to 11 cycles. One entry per CDR3 protein, called by TCRdb with MiXCR from the 5' RACE reads. The sample carries some 1,000,000 distinct CDR3 sequences, roughly a quarter recorded once. The same specimen was also included in a second study, on T cells of mothers and their children. That report adds: Every mother produced more than 9.5 million TCR beta CDR3 reads, whereas every child provided 2.5 million to 3.5 million.

The material sequenced was blood. This TCR was recovered from a girl aged 2 to 9 in good health. This rearrangement joins TRBV25-1 to TRBJ1-4, with 9 bases identical to TRBD1. CDR3 sequence reads: CASSAAWTGANEKLFF. In DNA, the CDR3 is TGTGCCAGCAGTGCCGCATGGACAGGGGCTAATGAAAAACTGTTTTTT.